This is a list of T cell receptor beta chains from one sample in a study of early stage breast cancer tumors. The repertoire was sequenced with immunoSEQ multiplex PCR; TCRdb's copy has only in-frame clones and lacks some. The repertoire holds approximately 20,000 clones, with 75% to 80% as singletons. The sequenced sample was blood. Receptors originate from a person between 55 and 70 years old with breast cancer. Each CDR3 is given with its conserved first and last residue. A D gene is named only where the DNA matches it firmly. Rows may omit the clone size; those that give it use once, few, many or a size class.

J gene | V gene | clone size | CDR3 length | D gene | CDR3 protein | CDR3 DNA
TRBJ2-5 | TRBV11-3 | - | 16 | - | CASSLDRSGGQETQYF | TGTGCCAGCAGCTTAGATAGGAGCGGAGGCCAAGAGACCCAGTACTTC
TRBJ2-7 | TRBV13 | few | 13 | TRBD1 | CASRVTGVREQYF | TGTGCCAGCAGGGTGACAGGGGTTCGCGAGCAGTACTTC
TRBJ2-7 | TRBV5-1 | - | 15 | TRBD1 | CASSLGTGGAYEQYF | TGCGCCAGCAGCTTGGGGACAGGGGGCGCATACGAGCAGTACTTC
TRBJ1-1 | TRBV11-2 | few | 15 | TRBD1 | CASSGGTGVVAEAFF | TGTGCCAGCAGCGGGGGGACAGGGGTTGTCGCTGAAGCTTTCTTT
TRBJ1-1 | TRBV5-1 | - | 13 | TRBD1 | CASSTQGGTEAFF | TGCGCCAGCAGTACTCAGGGGGGAACTGAAGCTTTCTTT
TRBJ1-1 | TRBV29-1 | - | 13 | TRBD1 | CSVRDRPNTEAFF | TGCAGCGTTCGGGACAGGCCGAACACTGAAGCTTTCTTT
TRBJ2-7 | TRBV5-1 | - | 12 | TRBD1 | CASGDRDDEQYF | TGCGCCAGCGGTGACAGGGACGACGAGCAGTACTTC
TRBJ2-7 | TRBV5-4 | - | 16 | - | CASSQDSSGFSYEQYF | TGCGCCAGCAGCCAAGATTCCTCCGGGTTTTCCTACGAGCAGTACTTC
TRBJ2-2 | TRBV6-8 | once | 13 | - | CASSGTPPGELFF | TGTGCCAGCAGTGGGACACCCCCCGGGGAGCTGTTTTTT
TRBJ1-1 | TRBV29-1 | few | 15 | - | CSVEGEAGRNTEAFF | TGCAGCGTTGAAGGGGAGGCCGGCAGGAACACTGAAGCTTTCTTT
TRBJ2-7 | TRBV2 | - | 12 | - | CASQAPNYEQYF | TGTGCCAGCCAGGCCCCAAACTACGAGCAGTACTTC
TRBJ2-1 | TRBV14 | - | 15 | TRBD2 | CASSQGSGRWREQFF | TGTGCCAGCAGCCAAGGGAGCGGGAGGTGGAGGGAGCAGTTCTTC
TRBJ1-1 | TRBV9 | - | 15 | - | CASSVEPVGVTEAFF | TGTGCCAGCAGCGTAGAACCCGTTGGGGTTACTGAAGCTTTCTTT
TRBJ1-2 | TRBV11-2 | few | 14 | - | CASSLDLRLYGYTF | TGTGCCAGCAGCTTAGATCTCCGGCTGTATGGCTACACCTTC
TRBJ2-7 | TRBV6-1 | - | 14 | TRBD1 | CASTLNAGGHEQYF | TGTGCCAGCACCCTAAACGCAGGGGGCCACGAGCAGTACTTC
TRBJ2-7 | TRBV29-1 | - | 14 | - | CSVVNRLTGYEQYF | TGCAGCGTTGTGAACCGACTGACGGGGTACGAGCAGTACTTC
TRBJ1-2 | TRBV19 | - | 14 | - | CASRGDLAGDGYTF | TGTGCCAGTCGGGGGGATCTGGCCGGAGATGGCTACACCTTC
TRBJ2-7 | TRBV6-5 | few | 14 | TRBD2 | CASSHGGVLGEQYF | TGTGCCAGCAGTCACGGGGGGGTCTTAGGGGAGCAGTACTTC
TRBJ2-2 | TRBV11-3 | - | 16 | - | CASSFVNRTNTGELFF | TGTGCCAGCAGCTTCGTCAACAGGACGAACACCGGGGAGCTGTTTTTT
TRBJ1-5 | TRBV9 | - | 14 | - | CASSVAGEHQPQHF | TGTGCCAGCAGCGTAGCAGGGGAACATCAGCCCCAGCATTTT
TRBJ2-2 | TRBV27 | - | 15 | - | CASSYLPQGLGELFF | TGTGCCAGCAGTTACCTCCCGCAAGGACTCGGGGAGCTGTTTTTT
TRBJ2-7 | TRBV11-2 | - | 13 | - | CASSFSGNPEQYF | TGTGCCAGCAGCTTCTCGGGAAACCCCGAGCAGTACTTC
TRBJ1-5 | TRBV18 | - | 15 | - | CASSPPGGAGQPQHF | TGTGCCAGCTCACCACCGGGGGGGGCTGGTCAGCCCCAGCATTTT
TRBJ2-7 | TRBV5-1 | once | 15 | - | CASSLELVRGGEQYF | TGCGCCAGCAGCTTGGAACTAGTCCGTGGTGGCGAGCAGTACTTC
TRBJ1-1 | TRBV19 | few | 15 | - | CASSIGGLLNTEAFF | TGTGCCAGTAGTATAGGGGGGCTCCTGAACACTGAAGCTTTCTTT
TRBJ2-1 | TRBV4-1 | - | 18 | TRBD2 | CASSQRLAGGPWNNEQFF | TGCGCCAGCAGCCAGAGACTAGCGGGAGGGCCTTGGAACAATGAGCAGTTCTTC
TRBJ1-2 | TRBV5-1 | few | 16 | TRBD1 | CASSPRDSQPGDGYTF | TGCGCCAGCAGCCCGAGGGACAGCCAGCCGGGAGATGGCTACACCTTC
TRBJ2-5 | TRBV7-9 | - | 15 | TRBD2 | CASSPSGGAVETQYF | TGTGCCAGCAGCCCAAGCGGGGGGGCCGTGGAGACCCAGTACTTC
TRBJ1-1 | TRBV6-5 | few | 15 | - | CASSYSLSLNTEAFF | TGTGCCAGCAGTTACTCGCTCAGTTTGAACACTGAAGCTTTCTTT
TRBJ1-1 | TRBV2 | - | 15 | - | CASSESGGGYTEAFF | TGTGCCAGCAGTGAATCGGGAGGGGGTTACACTGAAGCTTTCTTT
TRBJ1-3 | TRBV25-1 | few | 15 | - | CASNRAREPGNTIYF | TGTGCCAGCAATAGGGCCAGGGAACCTGGAAACACCATATATTTT
TRBJ1-1 | TRBV19 | - | 16 | - | CASSTPPGGVRTEAFF | TGTGCCAGTAGTACCCCTCCCGGGGGGGTCAGGACTGAAGCTTTCTTT
TRBJ1-6 | TRBV7-2 | few | 15 | - | CASSLETGRLSPLHF | TGTGCCAGCAGCTTAGAAACAGGGCGGCTGTCACCCCTCCACTTT
TRBJ2-1 | TRBV6-5 | - | 13 | TRBD2 | CASGEGFYNEQFF | TGTGCCAGCGGGGAGGGTTTCTACAATGAGCAGTTCTTC
TRBJ2-1 | TRBV19 | - | 16 | - | CASSITGRDVGAGQFF | TGTGCCAGTAGTATCACGGGGAGAGACGTGGGCGCGGGGCAGTTCTTC
TRBJ1-1 | TRBV27 | - | 14 | TRBD1 | CASSLTGGSTEAFF | TGTGCCAGCAGTCTCACAGGGGGTAGCACTGAAGCTTTCTTT
TRBJ2-5 | TRBV18 | - | 15 | TRBD1 | CASSLGGQGSETQYF | TGTGCCAGCTCACTTGGAGGACAGGGTTCGGAGACCCAGTACTTC
TRBJ2-1 | TRBV5-4 | - | 15 | TRBD2 | CASSSGGRGYNEQFF | TGTGCCAGCAGCAGCGGCGGGAGGGGGTACAATGAGCAGTTCTTC
TRBJ1-1 | TRBV7-9 | - | 16 | - | CASSLPPGHRSPEAFF | TGTGCCAGCAGCTTACCTCCGGGACATCGGAGCCCTGAAGCTTTCTTT
TRBJ2-3 | TRBV7-9 | - | 14 | - | CASSIRTSTDTQYF | TGTGCCAGCAGCATCAGGACTAGCACAGATACGCAGTATTTT
TRBJ2-7 | TRBV11-1 | - | 17 | TRBD2 | CASSWTSGSKGFYEQYF | TGTGCCAGCAGCTGGACTAGCGGGAGTAAAGGGTTCTACGAGCAGTACTTC
TRBJ1-2 | TRBV19 | - | 14 | - | CASSSRGVDYGYTF | TGTGCCAGTAGTTCGAGGGGCGTGGACTATGGCTACACCTTC
TRBJ2-1 | TRBV19 | - | 15 | TRBD2 | CASSIGLADYNEQFF | TGTGCCAGTAGTATTGGACTAGCGGATTACAATGAGCAGTTCTTC
TRBJ2-1 | TRBV27 | - | 14 | - | CASTNPKRYNEQFF | TGTGCCAGCACTAACCCCAAACGTTACAATGAGCAGTTCTTC
TRBJ2-3 | TRBV11-1 | - | 16 | TRBD2 | CASSPGLAASTDTQYF | TGTGCCAGCAGCCCAGGACTAGCGGCTAGCACAGATACGCAGTATTTT
TRBJ1-1 | TRBV11-3 | medium-sized | 13 | - | CASSPIGDTEAFF | TGTGCCAGCAGCCCCATCGGCGACACTGAAGCTTTCTTT
TRBJ1-1 | TRBV29-1 | - | 13 | - | CSVVGQLNTEAFF | TGCAGCGTTGTAGGGCAGTTGAACACTGAAGCTTTCTTT
TRBJ1-3 | TRBV5-8 | - | 16 | - | CASSWRDSISGNTIYF | TGTGCCAGCAGCTGGAGGGACTCCATCTCTGGAAACACCATATATTTT
TRBJ2-5 | TRBV5-4 | - | 14 | - | CASSSTGSQETQYF | TGTGCCAGCAGCTCGACGGGATCACAAGAGACCCAGTACTTC
TRBJ1-4 | TRBV30 | - | 15 | - | CAWSPKQGPNEKLFF | TGTGCCTGGAGCCCTAAACAGGGTCCTAATGAAAAACTGTTTTTT
TRBJ1-5 | TRBV7-2 | - | 16 | - | CASSPGRDYSNQPQHF | TGTGCCAGCAGCCCGGGACGGGATTATAGCAATCAGCCCCAGCATTTT
TRBJ2-5 | TRBV7-6 | once | 13 | - | CASSGGHQETQYF | TGTGCCAGCAGCGGGGGACACCAAGAGACCCAGTACTTC
TRBJ2-5 | TRBV7-2 | - | 16 | TRBD1 | CASSLWGQGGKETQYF | TGTGCCAGCAGCTTATGGGGACAGGGAGGAAAAGAGACCCAGTACTTC
TRBJ2-1 | TRBV5-1 | - | 15 | - | CASSLLIRPYNEQFF | TGCGCCAGCAGTTTGCTTATCCGGCCCTACAATGAGCAGTTCTTC
TRBJ1-2 | TRBV27 | few | 15 | - | CASSSSQGTNYGYTF | TGTGCCAGCAGTTCGTCGCAGGGGACTAACTATGGCTACACCTTC
TRBJ1-1 | TRBV18 | - | 14 | - | CASSPPSQDTEAFF | TGTGCCAGCTCACCACCGTCGCAGGACACTGAAGCTTTCTTT
TRBJ1-4 | TRBV19 | - | 17 | TRBD1 | CASGQDRASLTNEKLFF | TGTGCCAGTGGGCAGGACAGGGCGTCACTCACTAATGAAAAACTGTTTTTT